Described below is a single T cell receptor (beta chain) sequence and its context. Amplification of TCR beta CDR3 regions was performed using RNA transcripts as template. An initial round of RT-PCR targeting the TCR CDR3 relied on the HTBI primer set. TCRdb itself ran the multiplex PCR reads through MiXCR, one entry per CDR3 protein. The sample consists of around 660,000 distinct CDR3 sequences, less than 45% of them appearing once. This specimen belongs to a study of T cells in Graves' hyperthyroidism and ophthalmopathy. Germline V CDR1 and CDR2: MNHEY, SVGAGI. This CDR3 is built from 16 residues. V was pared by 4 bases and J by 2 bases, with 17 bases between.

The clonotype comes from an adult man with Graves' disease, either hyperthyroidism or ophthalmopathy (not recorded which). The rearrangement joins TRBV6-5 to TRBJ2-5; D might be TRBD2 (6 bases). What was sequenced was peripheral blood or thyroid tissue (not recorded which). The CDR3 sequence is CASSLGAGNLQETQYF. Here the CDR3 DNA reads TGTGCCAGCAGTTTAGGGGCGGGGAACCTTCAAGAGACCCAGTACTTC.